These 22 T cell receptor beta chains share one sample of origin, sequenced in a study of regulatory T cells in long-lasting Graves disease. Time point described: newly diagnosed GD, antithyroid drugs for less than 3 months. Preparation of the TCR library used RNA extracted from PBMCs. Sequencing libraries for TCR beta were prepared with iRepertoire HTBI primers and Arm-PCR of CDR3 regions. A single record per CDR3 protein comes from TCRdb applying MiXCR to the multiplex PCR reads. The sample records about 330,000 distinct CDR3 sequences, about a sixth being singletons. The same data also contributed to another study, on T cells in Graves' hyperthyroidism and ophthalmopathy.

The sequences come from peripheral blood mononuclear cells (PBMCs), collected at new diagnosis, from a patient treated with antithyroid drugs. These receptors were taken from a woman between 18 and 29 years old with Graves disease.

This clonotype was seen repeatedly, ten times or more. The chain carries TRBV3-1 and TRBJ2-4; D uncertain. This CDR3 comprises 14 residues. The germline V gene encodes CDR1 LGHDT and CDR2 YNNKEL (reference sequence). V was cut by 2 bases and J by 3 bases, with 8 bases left in between. CDR3 sequence: CASSQRDGKNIQYF. The CDR3 DNA reads as TGTGCCAGCAGCCAAAGAGACGGCAAAAACATTCAGTACTTC.

This clonotype was counted between two and nine times. The gene calls are TRBV7-9 and TRBJ2-1, with a possible D match to TRBD1 (5 bases). The J call may be in error: the DNA end matches TRBJ2-5 better. Germline V gene lookup returns CDR1 SEHNR and CDR2 FQNEAQ (reference sequence). The CDR3 extends over 15 amino acids. The CDR3 region has the DNA TGTGCCAGCAGCTTAGGACAGAGTAACCAAGAGACCCAGTACTTC. Its translation: CASSLGQSNQETQYF.

This clonotype occurred many times. The CDR3 loop reads CASSLLTGSYEQYF. The DNA for the CDR3 is TGCGCCAGCAGCTTGCTGACAGGTTCCTACGAGCAGTACTTC. The rearrangement joins TRBV5-1 to TRBJ2-7; maybe TRBD1 (6 bases). V gave up 1 base and J gave up 1 base, with 9 bases separating them. Germline V lookup: CDR1 SGHRS, CDR2 YFSETQ. The CDR3 is 14 residues long.

CDR3 protein: CASSRGQGEEKLFF. CDR3 DNA: TGTGCCAGCAGCCGGGGACAGGGGGAGGAAAAACTGTTTTTT. This chain connects TRBV3-1 to TRBJ1-4; 11 nucleotides line up with TRBD1. CDR1 LGHDT and CDR2 YNNKEL come from the germline V gene (reference sequence). The CDR3 sequence is 14 residues long. The ends lost 4 bases at V and 8 bases at J; junction bases unmatched: 3.

The chain recombines TRBV6-5 with TRBJ2-4; D may be TRBD1 (6 bases). The CDR3 length is 16 residues. CDR1 is MNHEY, CDR2 SVGAGI, per germline. The V end lost 4 bases, the J end lost 4 bases, and 17 bases lay between the germline ends. The CDR3 sequence is CASSFSRQDPKNIQYF. CDR3 in DNA: TGTGCCAGCAGTTTCTCACGACAGGACCCAAAAAACATTCAGTACTTC.

This clonotype has ten or more counts. The chain links TRBV5-1 to TRBJ2-7; tentatively, D is TRBD1 (5 bases). Germline values: CDR1 SGHRS, CDR2 YFSETQ. V lost 2 bases and J lost 2, with 8 bases in between. CDR3 length equals 13 residues. CDR3: CASSFDRTYEQYF. The CDR3 DNA follows: TGCGCCAGCAGCTTTGACAGAACCTACGAGCAGTACTTC.

The table lists this clonotype with many counts. The rearrangement links TRBV30 to TRBJ2-1; D tentatively fits TRBD1 or TRBD2 (6 bases each). In germline, CDR1 is GTSNPN, CDR2 SVGIG (reference sequence). Trimming left V 2 bases short and J 8 bases short, with 16 bases between. The CDR3 is 14 residues long. CDR3 nucleotide sequence: TGTGCCTGGAGTCCCCCGGGGGCCCGGGATGAGCAGTTCTTC. It translates to CAWSPPGARDEQFF.

This clonotype was seen repeatedly, ten times or more. The chain carries TRBV28 and TRBJ1-2; perhaps TRBD1 as D (5 bases). The ends were cut back, 6 bases at V and 4 bases at J, with 15 bases in the middle. Germline values: CDR1 MDHEN, CDR2 SYDVKM. This CDR3 has 14 amino acids. CDR3 sequence (DNA): TGTGCCAGCAGCATACCGGGACTTATCTATGGCTACACCTTC. The encoded protein is CASSIPGLIYGYTF.

On this clonotype: A far larger clone is a single base away, which makes a read error likely. The chain is built from TRBV2 and TRBJ2-5; D not certain. The J call is uncertain, as TRBJ2-1 better fits the DNA end. This CDR3 has 11 amino acids. Per germline, CDR1 SNHLY and CDR2 FYNNEI. CDR3 in amino acids: CASSVGERQFF. Here the CDR3 DNA reads TGTGCCAGCAGTGTTGGGGAAAGGCAGTTCTTC.

This clonotype has a count of ten or more. The J gene is TRBJ2-5, the V gene TRBV18; D possibly corresponds to TRBD1 (6 bases). CDR3 length: 16 amino acids. The germline V gene encodes CDR1 KGHSH and CDR2 LQKENI. V gave up 0 bases and J gave up 0 bases, with 11 bases separating them. The CDR3 DNA reads TGTGCCAGCTCACCACCGGGGGCGGTGAACCAAGAGACCCAGTACTTC. Amino acids: CASSPPGAVNQETQYF.

In DNA, the CDR3 is TGTGCCATCAGCCTTAGTGGGGGGAATGGCTACACCTTC. It specifies CAISLSGGNGYTF. The V call is TRBV10-3, the J call TRBJ1-2; TRBD1 is a possible D gene (5 bases). The length of the CDR3 is 13 residues. The germline V and J ends were trimmed by 6 bases and 6 bases, with 14 bases remaining between them. In germline, CDR1 is ENHRY, CDR2 SYGVKD.

This sequence joins TRBV9 and TRBJ1-1; TRBD1 is a possible D gene (5 bases). V was pared by 3 bases and J by 5 bases, with 14 bases between. CDR3 length equals 14 residues. CDR1 is SGDLS, CDR2 YYNGEE, per germline. The CDR3 DNA is TGTGCCAGCAGCGGGGGGACGGGGGGGACTGAAGCTTTCTTT. The encoded protein is CASSGGTGGTEAFF.

This clonotype occurred a few times. The genes are TRBV5-6 and TRBJ1-2; 8 bases are a match to TRBD1. The CDR3 sequence is 15 residues long. The germline V gene has CDR1 SGHDT and CDR2 YYEEEE. The junction had 8 bases not matched to a gene; V was cut back by 3 bases and J by 4 bases. The chain's CDR3 is CASSSETGDGYGYTF. CDR3 DNA: TGTGCCAGCAGCTCAGAGACAGGGGATGGCTATGGCTACACCTTC.

At least ten counts were recorded for this clonotype. A much bigger clone sits one base away, suggesting this may be a read error. The chain joins TRBV20-1 to TRBJ2-7, with TRBD2 matching over 10 bases. The V segment lost 2 bases and the J segment 9 bases; nucleotides outside the gene matches: 10. This CDR3 is 14 amino acids long. In germline, CDR1 is DFQATT, CDR2 SNEGSKA (reference sequence). The CDR3 reads CSARSSGGADGQYF. The CDR3 DNA reads TGCAGTGCTAGATCCAGCGGGGGGGCGGACGGGCAGTACTTC.

There are many counts of this clonotype. The chain carries TRBV20-1 and TRBJ2-5; TRBD2 matches at 7 bases. The germline gives CDR1 DFQATT, CDR2 SNEGSKA (reference sequence). CDR3 length: 14 amino acids. V lost 5 bases and J lost 1; bases outside the gene matches: 7. The CDR3 region has the DNA TGCAGTGCTCCCCTAGCGGAAATCCAAGAGACCCAGTACTTC. It yields the protein CSAPLAEIQETQYF.

This clonotype was counted ten times or more. The chain links TRBV28 to TRBJ1-1; 7 nucleotides align to TRBD1. The germline CDR1 and CDR2 sequences are MDHEN and SYDVKM. J gave up 3 bases and V 5 bases, and 21 bases lay outside the gene matches. The length of the CDR3 is 19 residues. CDR3 in DNA: TGTGCCAGCAGTCTAAAGATCGATATCGAGGGGGCGGGGGACACTGAAGCTTTCTTT. Amino acids: CASSLKIDIEGAGDTEAFF.

The chain carries TRBV5-4 and TRBJ2-1, with 9 nucleotides matching TRBD2. This CDR3 contains 17 residues. Losses at the gene ends were 4 bases for V and 2 bases for J; bases not matched to a gene: 10. In germline, CDR1 is SGHNT, CDR2 YYREEE (reference sequence). CDR3 nucleotides: TGTGCCAGCAGCGATCGGACTAGCGAAGGGACCTACAATGAGCAGTTCTTC. Translating gives CASSDRTSEGTYNEQFF.

Worth noting for this clonotype: This could be a read error, since a much larger clone is one nucleotide away. The chain uses TRBV28 and TRBJ1-5, with TRBD1 as a possible D gene (6 bases). CDR3 size: 14 residues. Trimming took off 5 bases at V and 6 bases at J, with 14 bases between the two ends. The germline V gene encodes CDR1 MDHEN and CDR2 SYDVKM. The CDR3 reads CASSPTGASQPQHF. The CDR3 nucleotides are TGTGCCAGCAGTCCGACAGGAGCCAGTCAGCCCCAGCATTTT.

Comments on this clonotype: A much larger clone differs by one base, so this may be a read error. This chain connects TRBV3-1 to TRBJ2-1, with D perhaps matching TRBD1 or TRBD2 (5 bases each). The CDR3 consists of 14 residues. The V end was cut by 7 bases, the J end by 8 bases, with 18 bases between. In germline, CDR1 is LGHDT, CDR2 YNNKEL (reference sequence). The CDR3 protein is CASKLAPRADEQFF. CDR3 DNA: TGTGCCAGCAAGCTAGCCCCCAGGGCCGATGAGCAGTTCTTC.

This clonotype was detected a few times. This chain links TRBV19 with TRBJ2-2; tentatively, D is TRBD2 (6 bases). CDR1 and CDR2 from the germline V gene are LNHDA and SQIVND (reference sequence). The V and J ends lost 7 bases and 4 bases respectively, with 16 bases between them. The CDR3 runs 15 residues. DNA for the CDR3: TGTGCCAGTAATTCCTACGCGGGAAGCACCGGGGAGCTGTTTTTT. Protein product: CASNSYAGSTGELFF.

This clonotype was seen just once. CDR3 DNA: TGTGCCAGCAGTCTGGGGACAGGTGGTTATGTCTATGGCTACACCTTC. Translation: CASSLGTGGYVYGYTF. The V gene is TRBV12-3 or TRBV12-4, the J gene TRBJ1-2, with 8 bases lining up with TRBD1. This CDR3 is built from 16 residues. The V and J ends lost 5 bases and 4 bases, in that order; junction bases with no gene match: 12.

There are a few counts of this clonotype. The chain links TRBV4-1 to TRBJ2-7, with D possibly being TRBD1 (6 bases). The CDR3 totals 18 residues. From germline, CDR1 is MGHRA and CDR2 YSYEKL. The ends were cut back, 0 bases at V and 0 bases at J, with 18 bases in the middle. The CDR3 DNA reads as TGCGCCAGCAGCCAAGAAGGGTCTGGGACATTTGCCTCCTACGAGCAGTACTTC. Amino acid sequence: CASSQEGSGTFASYEQYF.